The 20 T cell receptor beta chains reported below all come from one sample, sequenced in a study of human T cells and chemical hapten exposure. Time point of the sample: pre-sensitization, week 0. Documented treatment: therapeutic diphenylcyclopropenone sensitization with weekly scalp DPC. In TCRdb, the RACE reads were re-called with MiXCR into one record per CDR3 protein. In the table there are under 95,000 distinct CDR3 sequences, over 6.5% of which are singletons. Sequenced material: whole blood, taken in connection with sensitization to the hapten diphenylcyclopropenone (DPC). The receptors stem from a man aged 35-49 years with alopecia areata. Some clones in this sample may be carry-over from other donors' samples.

CDR3 nucleotides: TGCGCCAGCAGCGGGACTTTTGGGGGTACGCAGTATTTT. This gives the protein CASSGTFGGTQYF. V and J are TRBV5-1 and TRBJ2-3; a possible D gene is TRBD2 (6 bases). The CDR3 runs to 13 residues. The germline V and J ends were trimmed by 4 bases and 8 bases, with 14 bases remaining between them. Germline assignment: CDR1 SGHRS and CDR2 YFSETQ. The full variable domain, with the rest looked up from reference TRBV5-1 and TRBJ2-3, is KAGVTQTPRYLIKTRGQQVTLSCSPISGHRSVSWYQQTPGQGLQFLFEYFSETQRNKGNFPGRFSGRQFSNSRSEMNVSTLELGDSALYLCASSGTFGGTQYFGPGTRLTVL.

The V call is TRBV10-2, the J call TRBJ2-7; 11 bases are a match to TRBD2. The CDR3 loop spans 16 amino acids. V lost 6 bases, J lost 2 bases, and 9 bases stayed unmatched. CDR1 is WSHSY and CDR2 is SAAADI in the germline V gene. CDR3 sequence reads: CASRDQLAGVAYEQYV. The CDR3 coding sequence is TGCGCCAGCAGGGACCAACTAGCGGGAGTCGCCTACGAGCAGTACGTC.

This clonotype occurred a few times. The chain uses TRBV27 and TRBJ1-1; 9 bases fit TRBD1. After removal of 6 bases from V and 5 bases from J, the junction contained 7 bases not matched to a gene. CDR1 is MNHEY and CDR2 is SMNVEV in the germline V gene (reference sequence). The CDR3 runs 14 residues. CDR3 protein: CASRLQTGGTEAFF. For the CDR3, the DNA is TGTGCCAGCAGACTCCAGACAGGGGGGACTGAAGCTTTCTTT.

The V call is TRBV9, the J call TRBJ2-5; 8 bases match TRBD1. V shed 1 base and J 1 base; nucleotides not matched to a gene: 3. The CDR3 length is 15 residues. Looked up from germline, CDR1 is SGDLS and CDR2 is YYNGEE. Here the CDR3 reads CASSVRTGTQETQYF. The CDR3 region has the DNA TGTGCCAGCAGCGTAAGGACAGGGACCCAAGAGACCCAGTACTTC.

The table lists this clonotype with a few counts. Written as DNA, the CDR3 is TGCAGCGTTGACGCTAGCGGGATCACCGGGGAGCTGTTTTTT. Translated: CSVDASGITGELFF. V usage is TRBV29-1 and J usage is TRBJ2-2, with TRBD2 identical over 9 bases. CDR1 is SQVTM, CDR2 ANQGSEA, per germline. This CDR3 region has 14 residues. After removal of 3 bases from V and 4 bases from J, the junction contained 3 bases not matched to a gene.

This clonotype was seen many times. The chain couples TRBV10-3 to TRBJ2-3; 11 bases line up with TRBD2. Germline V gene lookup returns CDR1 ENHRY and CDR2 SYGVKD. The CDR3 spans 14 residues. V lost 6 bases and J lost 2; bases outside the gene matches: 1. The CDR3 nucleotides read TGTGCCATCAGGACTAGCGGGACCACAGATACGCAGTATTTT. As protein: CAIRTSGTTDTQYF.

This clonotype was counted at least ten times. This chain connects TRBV6-2 or TRBV6-3 to TRBJ2-1, with 14 positions matching TRBD2. The germline CDR1 and CDR2 sequences are MNHEY and SVGEGT. The CDR3 runs to 17 residues. Trimming at V came to 6 bases and at J to 3 bases, leaving 7 bases not matched to a gene. The CDR3 sequence: CASSSTSGRALYNEQFF. The CDR3 coding sequence is TGTGCCAGCAGCTCGACTAGCGGGAGGGCCCTCTACAATGAGCAGTTCTTC.

This clonotype was detected a few times. The chain recombines TRBV18 with TRBJ2-3, with D uncertain. The V end lost 3 bases, the J end lost 4 bases, and 8 bases lay between the germline ends. From germline, CDR1 is KGHSH and CDR2 LQKENI. The CDR3 covers 13 residues. The CDR3 region has the DNA TGTGCCAGCTCACCCTCCCCAGCAGATACGCAGTATTTT. Encoded protein: CASSPSPADTQYF.

This clonotype was found once. The V and J genes are TRBV11-3 and TRBJ2-5; 10 positions match TRBD1. CDR1 is SGHNT, CDR2 YENEEA, per germline. J lost 5 bases, V lost 5 bases, and 5 bases had no gene match. The CDR3 contains 14 residues. The CDR3 reads CASSQTGGTETQYF. CDR3 coding DNA: TGTGCCAGCAGCCAGACAGGGGGCACGGAGACCCAGTACTTC.

The sample holds many counts of this clonotype. DNA for the CDR3: TGTGCCAGCAGCGTAGGGCCAGGGGGGGGAAATAGCAATCAGCCCCAGCATTTT. Encoded protein: CASSVGPGGGNSNQPQHF. The rearrangement uses TRBV9 and TRBJ1-5, with 7 bases aligning to TRBD1. The V segment lost 0 bases and the J segment 0 bases; nucleotides outside the gene matches: 9. From germline, CDR1 is SGDLS and CDR2 YYNGEE. There are 18 residues in the CDR3.

This clonotype was seen many times. This sequence joins TRBV30 and TRBJ2-4; tentatively, D is TRBD1 (5 bases). V was cut by 0 bases and J by 0 bases, with 12 bases left in between. Per germline, CDR1 GTSNPN and CDR2 SVGIG (reference sequence). This CDR3 is 16 amino acids long. The CDR3 DNA follows: TGTGCCTGGAGTGTCGACAGACAATTAGCCAAAAACATTCAGTACTTC. This translates into CAWSVDRQLAKNIQYF.

This clonotype was observed many times. The chain is built from TRBV13 and TRBJ1-1; D remains unclear. This CDR3 has 14 amino acids. The V gene's germline CDR1 is PRHDT and CDR2 FYEKMQ (reference sequence). The V gene lost 4 bases and the J gene lost 4 bases, with 13 bases spanning the gap. The CDR3 region has the DNA TGTGCCAGCAGCTCCCGGGAGTTAGGCACTGAAGCTTTCTTT. This translates into CASSSRELGTEAFF.

The chain links TRBV7-2 to TRBJ1-1, with D possibly TRBD1 on 5 matching bases. Germline V gene lookup returns CDR1 SGHTA and CDR2 FQGNSA. The V and J ends lost 3 bases and 7 bases respectively, with 15 bases between them. This CDR3 comprises 14 residues. The CDR3 nucleotides read TGTGCCAGCAGCTTCTGGGGCGGACATTATGAAGCTTTCTTT. Its protein product is CASSFWGGHYEAFF.

This clonotype has only a few counts. The CDR3 DNA is TGTGCCAGCTCACCACCTAGCGGGAGCTCCTACAATGAGCAGTTCTTC. Translation gives CASSPPSGSSYNEQFF. This chain uses TRBV18 with TRBJ2-1; the match to TRBD2 covers 9 bases. The ends lost 0 bases at V and 0 bases at J; junction bases unmatched: 0. The CDR3 is made up of 16 amino acids. The V gene's germline CDR1 is KGHSH and CDR2 LQKENI.

This clonotype was detected ten times or more. This sequence joins TRBV6-2 or TRBV6-3 and TRBJ1-5, with D possibly TRBD1 on 5 matching bases. The CDR3 loop spans 17 amino acids. Trimming took off 6 bases at V and 0 bases at J, with 18 bases between the two ends. Germline CDR1 MNHEY, CDR2 SVGEGT. In DNA, the CDR3 is TGTGCCAGCAGCCTCCGGGACCCCAAAATTAGCAATCAGCCCCAGCATTTT. The encoded protein is CASSLRDPKISNQPQHF.

V usage is TRBV3-1 and J usage is TRBJ2-7, with D perhaps matching TRBD2 (6 bases). Trimming cost V 4 bases and J 3 bases, with 22 bases left between them. Germline V gene lookup returns CDR1 LGHDT and CDR2 YNNKEL (reference sequence). This CDR3 contains 17 residues. The CDR3 loop reads CASSPDRGSSSIYEQYF. CDR3 coding DNA: TGTGCCAGCAGCCCAGACCGGGGGTCTAGCTCAATCTACGAGCAGTACTTC.

J is TRBJ1-1 and V is TRBV3-1, with D hard to call. The germline V gene has CDR1 LGHDT and CDR2 YNNKEL (reference sequence). The V end lost 3 bases, the J end lost 5 bases, and 19 bases lay between the germline ends. The CDR3 is 16 amino acids. CDR3 in DNA: TGTGCCAGCAGCCAGGGTCCACTGGGCCCGTGGACTGAAGCTTTCTTT. Translation gives CASSQGPLGPWTEAFF.

This clonotype was recorded at least ten times. This chain links TRBV9 with TRBJ2-7; D is undetermined. CDR3 size: 13 residues. V lost 4 bases and J lost 0, with 8 bases in between. Germline V gene lookup returns CDR1 SGDLS and CDR2 YYNGEE. The CDR3 protein is CASSLTPSYEQYF. CDR3 sequence (DNA): TGTGCCAGCAGCCTTACACCCTCCTACGAGCAGTACTTC.

The V call is TRBV28, the J call TRBJ2-3; D remains ambiguous. Germline V gene data show CDR1 as MDHEN and CDR2 as SYDVKM. V was trimmed by 5 bases and J by 3 bases, leaving 9 bases between them. The CDR3 is made up of 13 amino acids. The CDR3 DNA reads as TGTGCCAGCAGTCCAACAATAACAGATACGCAGTATTTT. It translates to CASSPTITDTQYF.

This clonotype was seen repeatedly, ten times or more. The rearrangement links TRBV7-2 to TRBJ2-3; TRBD1 matches 8 bases. There are 15 residues in the CDR3. With 0 bases clipped from V and 6 bases from J, the junction kept 5 bases outside the gene matches. Looked up from germline, CDR1 is SGHTA and CDR2 is FQGNSA. DNA of the CDR3: TGTGCCAGCAGCTTAGCGGCAGGGGGCTTGGATACGCAGTATTTT. This sequence encodes CASSLAAGGLDTQYF.